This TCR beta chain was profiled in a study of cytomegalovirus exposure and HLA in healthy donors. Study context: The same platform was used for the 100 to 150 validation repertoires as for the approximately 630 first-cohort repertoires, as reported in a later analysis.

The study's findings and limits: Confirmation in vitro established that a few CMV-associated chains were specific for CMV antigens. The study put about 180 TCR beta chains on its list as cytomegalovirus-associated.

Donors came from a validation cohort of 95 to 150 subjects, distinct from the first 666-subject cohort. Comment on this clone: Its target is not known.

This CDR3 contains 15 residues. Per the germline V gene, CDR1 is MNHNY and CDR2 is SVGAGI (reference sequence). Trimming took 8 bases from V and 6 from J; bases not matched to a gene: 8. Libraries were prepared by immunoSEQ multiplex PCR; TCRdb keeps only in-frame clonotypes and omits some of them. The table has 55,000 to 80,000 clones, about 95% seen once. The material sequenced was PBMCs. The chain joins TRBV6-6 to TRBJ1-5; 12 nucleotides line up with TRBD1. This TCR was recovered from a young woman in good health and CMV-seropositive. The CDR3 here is CASWYGTGGSQPQHF. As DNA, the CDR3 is TGTGCCAGCTGGTACGGGACAGGGGGCAGTCAGCCCCAGCATTTT.